The 20 T cell receptor beta chains below all came from one sample that was sequenced in a study of cytomegalovirus exposure and HLA in healthy donors. Clones were sequenced by immunoSEQ multiplex PCR, and TCRdb holds only the in-frame ones, with some missing. The sample contains nearly 80,000 clones, roughly 93% of which appear only once. Sequences were obtained from PBMCs. The receptors here all came from a woman aged 25 to 39 in good health and CMV-seronegative.

Worth noting for this clone: The CDR3 does not end in the conserved phenylalanine or tryptophan, so this is likely a read error. No DNA is shown, since the ends of the CDR3 on it are uncertain; the CDR3 is the one TCRdb lists. The chain's CDR3 is CAWGLGGG. This chain links TRBV30 with TRBJ1-4. The CDR3 spans 8 residues, counting both ends. Germline V gives CDR1 GTSNPN, CDR2 SVGIG (reference sequence).

The chain recombines TRBV30 with TRBJ1-6, with 7 bases lining up with TRBD1. The germline V gene encodes CDR1 GTSNPN and CDR2 SVGIG (reference sequence). With V trimmed by 4 bases and J by 8 bases, 11 bases remained unmatched. The CDR3 is 15 amino acids. CDR3 bases: TGTGCCTGGAAGAGGGGGCAGGTTAGGGATTCACCCCTCCACTTT. Residues: CAWKRGQVRDSPLHF.

This clone has a single count. The V and J genes are TRBV2 and TRBJ1-2, with D perhaps matching TRBD1 (6 bases). Germline CDR1 is SNHLY and CDR2 is FYNNEI. V was trimmed by 6 bases and J by 11 bases, leaving 25 bases between them. The CDR3 has 15 amino acids. The CDR3 is CASSAKRMGQEGYTF. CDR3 bases: TGTGCCAGCAGCGCTAAGAGGATGGGACAAGAAGGGTACACCTTC.

The chain recombines TRBV7-8 with TRBJ1-2, with D possibly TRBD1 on 5 matching bases. From germline, CDR1 is SGHVS and CDR2 FQNEAQ. The V end was cut by 1 base, the J end by 4 bases, with 13 bases between. CDR3 length: 15 residues. The CDR3 DNA reads TGTGCCAGCAGCTTAGGATCCGGGGGGAGCTATGGCTACACCTTC. Encoded protein: CASSLGSGGSYGYTF. The full variable domain, rest sourced from reference TRBV7-8 and TRBJ1-2, is GAGVSQSPRYKVAKRGQDVALRCDPISGHVSLFWYQQALGQGPEFLTYFQNEAQLDKSGLPSDRFFAERPEGSVSTLKIQRTQQEDSAVYLCASSLGSGGSYGYTFGSGTRLTVV.

This chain connects TRBV19 to TRBJ2-3; TRBD2 aligns across 7 bases. With 6 bases clipped from V and 1 base from J, the junction kept 7 bases outside the gene matches. Looked up from germline, CDR1 is LNHDA and CDR2 is SQIVND (reference sequence). This CDR3 has 15 residues. CDR3 DNA: TGTGCCAGTAGACCCGGGCTAGCGGGCACAGATACGCAGTATTTT. It is translated as CASRPGLAGTDTQYF.

V usage is TRBV27 and J usage is TRBJ2-7; 7 bases are a match to TRBD1. The germline gives CDR1 MNHEY, CDR2 SMNVEV (reference sequence). The ends lost 4 bases at V and 1 base at J; junction bases unmatched: 7. The CDR3 extends over 15 amino acids. The CDR3 region has the DNA TGTGCCAGCAGTTCCCGTCAGACAGGGTCCTACGAGCAGTACTTC. Its translation is CASSSRQTGSYEQYF.

This sequence joins TRBV4-1 and TRBJ2-7, with 8 bases that match TRBD1. The J segment lost 4 bases and the V segment lost 4 bases, leaving 9 bases of the junction unmatched. CDR1 and CDR2 from the germline V gene are MGHRA and YSYEKL. The CDR3 extends over 15 amino acids. The CDR3 region has the DNA TGCGCCAGCAGCCTTGGACAGGGAGGCCTATACGAGCAGTACTTC. Translated: CASSLGQGGLYEQYF.

The rearrangement uses TRBV25-1 and TRBJ1-1; weak D call: TRBD1 (5 bases). The CDR3 runs to 11 residues. V gave up 7 bases and J gave up 4 bases, with 7 bases separating them. Germline V gene data show CDR1 as MGHDK and CDR2 as SYGVNS. The CDR3 sequence is CASNGGTEAFF. The CDR3 DNA is TGTGCCAGCAACGGGGGCACTGAAGCTTTCTTT. Variable domain in full (rest from reference TRBV25-1 and TRBJ1-1): EADIYQTPRYLVIGTGKKITLECSQTMGHDKMYWYQQDPGMELHLIHYSYGVNSTEKGDLSSESTVSRIRTEHFPLTLESARPSHTSQYLCASNGGTEAFFGQGTRLTVV.

This chain connects TRBV4-1 to TRBJ1-5, with a tentative D call TRBD1 (6 bases). The V end lost 3 bases, the J end lost 5 bases, and 8 bases lay between the germline ends. The CDR3 loop spans 13 amino acids. Germline V gene data show CDR1 as MGHRA and CDR2 as YSYEKL. CDR3 DNA: TGCGCCAGCAGCCACAGGGGTTATCAGCCCCAGCATTTT. Translated: CASSHRGYQPQHF.

The V gene is TRBV4-3, the J gene TRBJ2-3; D may be TRBD2 (6 bases). This CDR3 spans 15 amino acids. The V end was cut by 4 bases, the J end by 4 bases, with 15 bases between. The germline gives CDR1 LGHNA, CDR2 YSLEER. The CDR3 nucleotides read TGCGCCAGCAGCCCAGTTGGGCCGGGGGCAGATACGCAGTATTTT. Translated, it gives CASSPVGPGADTQYF.

The gene calls are TRBV11-1 and TRBJ2-3; D might be TRBD1 (5 bases). CDR1 is SGHAT and CDR2 is FQDESV in the germline V gene (reference sequence). CDR3 length equals 16 residues. The V end lost 7 bases, the J end lost 4 bases, and 21 bases lay between the germline ends. The CDR3 nucleotides read TGTGCCAGCACCCCACGTCGTCCAGGGCCCGCAGATACGCAGTATTTT. This translates into CASTPRRPGPADTQYF.

CDR3 loop: CASSYKRTGLGGELFF. As DNA, the CDR3 is TGTGCCAGCAGCTACAAGAGGACAGGGTTGGGCGGGGAGCTGTTTTTT. The chain combines TRBV27 with TRBJ2-2, with TRBD1 matching 8 bases. With 6 bases clipped from V and 7 bases from J, the junction kept 13 bases outside the gene matches. CDR1 MNHEY and CDR2 SMNVEV come from the germline V gene (reference sequence). The CDR3 sequence is 16 residues long.

This sequence joins TRBV6-5 and TRBJ1-1; no definite D call. CDR3 size: 15 residues. Germline V gene data show CDR1 as MNHEY and CDR2 as SVGAGI. Between the trimmed V and J ends, which lost 0 bases and 2 bases, there was a span of 10 bases. The CDR3 DNA sequence: TGTGCCAGCAGTTACTCCTTCCGGGTTAACACTGAAGCTTTCTTT. Its translation is CASSYSFRVNTEAFF.

This clone showed up just once. J is TRBJ1-2 and V is TRBV7-9; D is possibly TRBD1 (6 bases). Germline CDR1 reads SEHNR; CDR2 reads FQNEAQ (reference sequence). The ends were cut back, 5 bases at V and 4 bases at J, with 14 bases in the middle. The CDR3 length is 14 residues. The CDR3 coding sequence is TGTGCCAGCAGCCCCCGGACGGACAGCTATGGCTACACCTTC. Its protein is CASSPRTDSYGYTF. The variable domain in full, with the rest retrieved from reference TRBV7-9 and TRBJ1-2, is DTGVSQNPRHKITKRGQNVTFRCDPISEHNRLYWYRQTLGQGPEFLTYFQNEAQLEKSRLLSDRFSAERPKGSFSTLEIQRTEQGDSAMYLCASSPRTDSYGYTFGSGTRLTVV.

The chain joins TRBV6-6 to TRBJ2-1, with TRBD2 as a possible D gene (6 bases). Germline CDR1 reads MNHNY; CDR2 reads SVGAGI (reference sequence). CDR3 length: 14 amino acids. V was cut by 8 bases and J by 0 bases, with 11 bases left in between. CDR3 nucleotides: TGTGCCAGCGGGGGGAGAACCTCCTACAATGAGCAGTTCTTC. Protein product: CASGGRTSYNEQFF.

This rearrangement joins TRBV5-4 to TRBJ2-3; TRBD2 aligns across 8 bases. Germline V gives CDR1 SGHNT, CDR2 YYREEE (reference sequence). J gave up 0 bases and V 3 bases, and 6 bases lay outside the gene matches. The CDR3 spans 16 residues. DNA of the CDR3: TGTGCCAGCAGCTCCTTAGCGGGGATAAGCACAGATACGCAGTATTTT. As protein: CASSSLAGISTDTQYF.

The rearrangement links TRBV6-1 to TRBJ2-6; 7 bases are a match to TRBD1. Germline loops: CDR1 MNHNS, CDR2 SASEGT. This CDR3 comprises 15 residues. The V gene end was trimmed by 8 bases and the J gene end by 0 bases; junction bases not matched to a gene: 4. The CDR3: CASGYRGSGANVLTF. The DNA of the CDR3 is TGTGCCAGCGGATACAGGGGCTCTGGGGCCAACGTCCTGACTTTC.

This clone appeared a single time. The V call is TRBV11-3, the J call TRBJ1-1; perhaps TRBD1 as D (5 bases). CDR1 and CDR2 (germline): SGHNT, YENEEA. The CDR3 runs 13 residues. Trimming left V 2 bases short and J 2 bases short, with 6 bases between. CDR3 amino acids: CASSLRGNTEAFF. The CDR3 coding sequence is TGTGCCAGCAGCTTAAGGGGTAACACTGAAGCTTTCTTT.

V usage is TRBV7-3 and J usage is TRBJ2-5; TRBD2 aligns across 7 bases. This CDR3 comprises 14 residues. With 5 bases clipped from V and 5 bases from J, the junction kept 8 bases outside the gene matches. The germline CDR1 and CDR2 sequences are SGHTA and FQGTGA. The CDR3 spells CASSLSGTSETQYF. The CDR3, as DNA: TGTGCCAGCAGCCTCAGCGGGACTTCTGAGACCCAGTACTTC. Combining the CDR3 with reference TRBV7-3 and TRBJ2-5 gives the whole variable domain GAGVSQTPSNKVTEKGKYVELRCDPISGHTALYWYRQSLGQGPEFLIYFQGTGAADDSGLPNDRFFAVRPEGSVSTLKIQRTERGDSAVYLCASSLSGTSETQYFGPGTRLLVL.

This chain joins TRBV18 and TRBJ2-7, with TRBD1 matching 8 bases. After removal of 0 bases from V and 4 bases from J, the junction contained 5 bases not matched to a gene. Germline lookup yields CDR1 KGHSH and CDR2 LQKENI. This CDR3 has 15 residues. The CDR3 protein is CASSPPDDRGYEQYF. The CDR3 nucleotides are TGTGCCAGCTCACCACCCGACGACAGGGGATACGAGCAGTACTTC.